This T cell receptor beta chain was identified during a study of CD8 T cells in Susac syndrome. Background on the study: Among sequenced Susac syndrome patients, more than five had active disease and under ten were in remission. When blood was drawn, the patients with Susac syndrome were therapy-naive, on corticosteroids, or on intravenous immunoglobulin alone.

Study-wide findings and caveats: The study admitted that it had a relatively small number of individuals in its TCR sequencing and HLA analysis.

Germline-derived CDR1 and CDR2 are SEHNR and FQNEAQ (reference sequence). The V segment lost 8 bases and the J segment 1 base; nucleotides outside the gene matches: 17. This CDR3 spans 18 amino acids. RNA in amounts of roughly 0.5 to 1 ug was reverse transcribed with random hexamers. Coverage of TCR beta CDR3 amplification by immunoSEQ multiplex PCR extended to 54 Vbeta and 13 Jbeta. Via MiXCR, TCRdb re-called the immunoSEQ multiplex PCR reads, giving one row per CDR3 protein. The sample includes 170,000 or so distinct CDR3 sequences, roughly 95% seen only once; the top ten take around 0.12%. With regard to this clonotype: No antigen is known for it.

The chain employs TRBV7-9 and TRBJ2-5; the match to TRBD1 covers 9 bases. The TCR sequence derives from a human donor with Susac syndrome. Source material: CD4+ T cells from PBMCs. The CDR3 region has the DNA TGTGCCAGCCGCGACGCAGGGACAGGGATAGGGGGCCAAGAGACCCAGTACTTC. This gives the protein CASRDAGTGIGGQETQYF.